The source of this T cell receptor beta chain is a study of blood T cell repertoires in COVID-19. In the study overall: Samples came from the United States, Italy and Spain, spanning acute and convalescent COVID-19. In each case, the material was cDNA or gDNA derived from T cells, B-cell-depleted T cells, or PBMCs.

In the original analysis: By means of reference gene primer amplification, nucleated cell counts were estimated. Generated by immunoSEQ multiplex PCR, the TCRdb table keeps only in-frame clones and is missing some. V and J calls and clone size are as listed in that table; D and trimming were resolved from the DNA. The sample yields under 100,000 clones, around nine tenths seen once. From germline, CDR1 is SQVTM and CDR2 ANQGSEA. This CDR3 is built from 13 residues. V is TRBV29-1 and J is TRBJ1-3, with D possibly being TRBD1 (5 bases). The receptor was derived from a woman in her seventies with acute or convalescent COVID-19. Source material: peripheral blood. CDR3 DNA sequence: TGCAGTGGATTTAAGGGGCCTGGAAACACCATATATTTT. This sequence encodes CSGFKGPGNTIYF.